This entry describes one T cell receptor beta chain. Its antigen remains unknown. TCRdb's table, derived via immunoSEQ multiplex PCR, lists solely in-frame clones and lacks some. The profile covers around 120,000 clones, with 85% to 90% appearing a single time and around a tenth taken by the ten largest. The data originate from a study of T cell responses to AZD1222 COVID-19 vaccine. The study, taken as a whole, reports: Baseline testing showed seropositivity in only a handful of AZD1222 recipients.

The ends were cut back, 5 bases at V and 7 bases at J, with 20 bases in the middle. The CDR3 consists of 15 residues. Germline-derived CDR1 and CDR2 are MGHRA and YSYEKL. The specimen was peripheral blood, collected on day 0 of AZD1222 vaccination. This TCR was sampled from an adult in good health. The chain couples TRBV4-1 to TRBJ1-2; weak D call: TRBD1 (5 bases). CDR3 in amino acids: CASSGPGRSSRGYTF. The CDR3 DNA sequence: TGCGCCAGCAGCGGTCCGGGACGCTCATCCCGTGGCTACACCTTC.